This T cell receptor beta chain appears in the sequencing data of a study of beta chain features in type 1 diabetes. Notes on the study in general: People with Type 1 diabetes carried modestly yet significantly shorter TCRB CDR3s in all four CD4+ subsets.

Germline V gene lookup returns CDR1 SGDLS and CDR2 YYNGEE. Trimming took off 0 bases at V and 6 bases at J, with 15 bases between the two ends. The CDR3 covers 15 residues. A word on this clone: The antigen remains undetermined.

The sequenced template was cDNA made from the entire isolated RNA. TCRdb's copy holds only in-frame clones and misses some; the assay was immunoSEQ multiplex PCR. The table lists about 660,000 clones, about an eighth of them singletons, with approximately 0.042% in the top ten. The sequence was collected from a man between 18 and 35 years old with type 1 diabetes. The chain combines TRBV9 with TRBJ1-1, with unresolved D. Sequenced: naive CD4+ T cells from blood. The chain's CDR3 is CASSVESGSGAEAFF. In nucleotides, the CDR3 is TGTGCCAGCAGCGTAGAAAGCGGATCGGGAGCTGAAGCTTTCTTT. The entire variable domain, with the rest obtained from reference TRBV9 and TRBJ1-1, is as follows: DSGVTQTPKHLITATGQRVTLRCSPRSGDLSVYWYQQSLDQGLQFLIQYYNGEERAKGNILERFSAQQFPDLHSELNLSSLELGDSALYFCASSVESGSGAEAFFGQGTRLTVV.